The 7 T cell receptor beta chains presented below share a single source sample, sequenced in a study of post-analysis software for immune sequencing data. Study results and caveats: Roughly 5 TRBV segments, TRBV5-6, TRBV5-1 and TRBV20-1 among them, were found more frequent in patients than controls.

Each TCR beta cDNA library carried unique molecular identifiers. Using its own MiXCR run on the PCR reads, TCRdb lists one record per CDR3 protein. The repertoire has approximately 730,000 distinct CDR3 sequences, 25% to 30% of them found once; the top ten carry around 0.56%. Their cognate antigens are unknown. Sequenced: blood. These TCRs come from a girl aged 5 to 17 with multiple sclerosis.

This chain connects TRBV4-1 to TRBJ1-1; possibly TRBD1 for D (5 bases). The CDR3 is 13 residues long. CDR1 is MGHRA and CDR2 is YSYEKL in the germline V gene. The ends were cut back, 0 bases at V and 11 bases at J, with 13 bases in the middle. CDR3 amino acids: CASSQDRREGAFF. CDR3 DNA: TGCGCCAGCAGCCAAGATAGGCGAGAGGGGGCTTTCTTT.

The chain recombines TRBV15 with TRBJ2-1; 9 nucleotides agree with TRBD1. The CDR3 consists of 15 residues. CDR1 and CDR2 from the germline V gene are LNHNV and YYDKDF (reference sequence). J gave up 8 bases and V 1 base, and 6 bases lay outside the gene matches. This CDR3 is CATSRVTQGADEQFF. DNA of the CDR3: TGTGCCACCAGCAGAGTTACACAGGGGGCGGATGAGCAGTTCTTC.

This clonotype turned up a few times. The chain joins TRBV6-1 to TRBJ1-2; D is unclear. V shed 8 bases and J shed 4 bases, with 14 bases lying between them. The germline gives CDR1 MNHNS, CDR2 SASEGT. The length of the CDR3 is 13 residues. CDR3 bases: TGTGCCAGCGCCGGCGAGGGCCCCTATGGCTACACCTTC. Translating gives CASAGEGPYGYTF.

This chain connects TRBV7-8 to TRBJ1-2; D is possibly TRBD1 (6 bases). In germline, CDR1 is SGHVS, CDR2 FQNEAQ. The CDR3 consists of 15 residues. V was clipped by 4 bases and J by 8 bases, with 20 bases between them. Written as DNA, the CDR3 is TGTGCCAGCAGCTCACGGGGGGGCGCGGTGGGGGGCTACACCTTC. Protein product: CASSSRGGAVGGYTF.

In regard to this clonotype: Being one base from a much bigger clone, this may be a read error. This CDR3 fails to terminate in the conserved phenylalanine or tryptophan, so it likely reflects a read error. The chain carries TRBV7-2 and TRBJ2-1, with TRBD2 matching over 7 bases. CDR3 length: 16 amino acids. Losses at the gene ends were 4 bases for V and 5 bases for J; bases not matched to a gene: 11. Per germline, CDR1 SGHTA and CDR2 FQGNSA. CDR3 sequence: CASSSQAGSPNNEQFV. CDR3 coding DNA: TGTGCCAGCAGCTCCCAAGCGGGATCCCCAAACAATGAGCAGTTCGTC.

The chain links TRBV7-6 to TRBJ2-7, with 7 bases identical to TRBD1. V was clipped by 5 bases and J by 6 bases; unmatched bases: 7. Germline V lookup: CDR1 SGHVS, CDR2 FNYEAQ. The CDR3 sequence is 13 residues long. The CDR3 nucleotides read TGTGCCAGCAGCGCCCGGACAGGATCCGAGCAGTACTTC. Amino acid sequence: CASSARTGSEQYF.

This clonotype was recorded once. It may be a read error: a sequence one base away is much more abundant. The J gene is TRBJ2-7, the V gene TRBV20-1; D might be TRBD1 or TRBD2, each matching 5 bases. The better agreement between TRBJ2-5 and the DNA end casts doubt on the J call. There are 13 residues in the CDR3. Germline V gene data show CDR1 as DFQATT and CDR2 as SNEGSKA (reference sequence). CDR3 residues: CSTVWGIQKTQYF. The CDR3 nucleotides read TGCAGTACTGTATGGGGGATCCAAAAGACCCAGTACTTC.